This TCR beta chain was captured by sequencing in a study of blood T cells in healthy people across ages. Background on the study: With template switching, about one barcoded beta molecule was captured per two T cells.

Those donating, healthy Caucasian individuals from Russia, were aged roughly 6 to 95. For the second PCR, which ran for about 6 to 12 cycles, a sample-barcoded 5' primer and a J-beta primer mix were used. TCRdb re-called the 5' RACE reads through MiXCR, storing one row per CDR3 protein. In the table there are roughly 680,000 distinct CDR3 sequences, about half of which are singletons. The CDR3 loop spans 16 amino acids. Germline CDR1 LGHNA, CDR2 YSLEER. V shed 2 bases and J shed 6 bases, with 17 bases lying between them. The source of this sequence is a woman aged 55-70 years in good health. The chain carries TRBV4-3 and TRBJ2-1, with D possibly being TRBD1 (5 bases). The sample consisted of blood. Here the CDR3 DNA reads TGCGCCAGCAGCCAACTTCATATAGGGGCAGTCAATGAGCAGTTCTTC. Its protein product is CASSQLHIGAVNEQFF.